Shown below are 18 T cell receptor beta chains from a single sample sequenced in a study of cytomegalovirus exposure and HLA in healthy donors. Data came from immunoSEQ multiplex PCR; TCRdb stores just in-frame clones and leaves some out. The table includes 110,000 to 150,000 clones, roughly four fifths detected once. Sequencing was performed on PBMCs. These receptors were obtained from a young woman in good health and CMV-seronegative.

The chain has TRBV7-9 and TRBJ1-2; perhaps TRBD1 as D (5 bases). Trimming removed 0 bases at V and 8 bases at J, with 7 bases between. The CDR3 runs 12 residues. In germline, CDR1 is SEHNR, CDR2 FQNEAQ (reference sequence). The CDR3 is CASSLATEGYTF. In DNA form, the CDR3 reads TGTGCCAGCAGCTTAGCGACAGAAGGCTACACCTTC.

This chain uses TRBV9 with TRBJ1-6; D is unresolved. The V gene lost 3 bases and the J gene lost 0 bases, with 7 bases spanning the gap. Germline CDR1 and CDR2: SGDLS and YYNGEE. The CDR3 is 15 residues long. CDR3 bases: TGTGCCAGCAGCGCAAGTAGCTCCTATAATTCACCCCTCCACTTT. As protein: CASSASSSYNSPLHF.

V and J are TRBV5-1 and TRBJ2-2, with D possibly being TRBD1 (7 bases). The CDR3 is 16 residues long. The germline V gene encodes CDR1 SGHRS and CDR2 YFSETQ. Trimming removed 4 bases from V and 2 bases from J, with 15 bases in between. CDR3: CASSPGGTANTGELFF. CDR3 coding DNA: TGCGCCAGCAGCCCCGGCGGGACAGCTAACACCGGGGAGCTGTTTTTT.

The J gene is TRBJ2-1, the V gene TRBV9; weak D call: TRBD2 (5 bases). The length of the CDR3 is 15 residues. Trimming took 6 bases from V and 0 from J, leaving 13 bases between them. CDR1 is SGDLS, CDR2 YYNGEE, per germline. This CDR3 reads CASTRGSSSYNEQFF. In DNA form, the CDR3 reads TGTGCCAGCACCCGAGGGTCAAGCTCCTACAATGAGCAGTTCTTC.

V gene TRBV7-9 combines with J gene TRBJ1-2; TRBD1 might be the D (6 bases). The CDR3 has 14 residues. The V end lost 0 bases, the J end lost 1 base, and 6 bases lay between the germline ends. Germline CDR1 is SEHNR and CDR2 is FQNEAQ (reference sequence). DNA for the CDR3: TGTGCCAGCAGCTTAGCACAGGGTAACTATGGCTACACCTTC. It translates to CASSLAQGNYGYTF.

The CDR3 bases are TGTGCCAGTGGGGAGGGGATCTTTTACGAGCAGTACTTC. This translates into CASGEGIFYEQYF. The chain joins TRBV2 to TRBJ2-7; 7 bases fit TRBD2. The germline V gene has CDR1 SNHLY and CDR2 FYNNEI. The CDR3 is made up of 13 amino acids. With V trimmed by 9 bases and J by 4 bases, 9 bases remained unmatched.

This clone was detected once. The rearrangement joins TRBV9 to TRBJ2-1; maybe TRBD2 (6 bases). Between the trimmed V and J ends, which lost 5 bases and 8 bases, there was a span of 20 bases. The CDR3 runs 15 residues. CDR1 and CDR2 (germline): SGDLS, YYNGEE. The CDR3 here is CASSESPGGVDEQFF. The CDR3 nucleotides read TGTGCCAGCAGTGAGAGCCCAGGCGGGGTCGATGAGCAGTTCTTC.

The V and J genes are TRBV2 and TRBJ1-5; a weak D match, TRBD1 (6 bases). The CDR3 consists of 14 residues. V lost 6 bases to trimming and J lost 1 base, with 10 bases between them. Germline V gene sequence: CDR1 SNHLY, CDR2 FYNNEI. DNA for the CDR3: TGTGCCAGCAGCCCCGGACAGAGCAATCAGCCCCAGCATTTT. Translating it yields CASSPGQSNQPQHF.

The chain has TRBV9 and TRBJ2-3; 7 bases agree with TRBD1. CDR1 is SGDLS and CDR2 is YYNGEE in the germline V gene. The CDR3 is 17 residues long. J was trimmed by 0 bases and V by 4 bases; bases with no gene match: 11. CDR3 amino acids: CASSLSLQGLSTDTQYF. CDR3 in DNA: TGTGCCAGCAGCCTATCCTTACAGGGGCTTAGCACAGATACGCAGTATTTT.

The rearrangement joins TRBV19 to TRBJ2-5, with 8 nucleotides matching TRBD1. The CDR3 extends over 15 amino acids. V gave up 3 bases and J gave up 2 bases; unmatched junction bases: 5. Germline V gene data show CDR1 as LNHDA and CDR2 as SQIVND (reference sequence). In nucleotides, the CDR3 is TGTGCCAGTAGTATTCCCGGGACAGGACAAGAGACCCAGTACTTC. It yields the protein CASSIPGTGQETQYF.

The sample holds one count of this clone. The chain employs TRBV7-9 and TRBJ2-1, with TRBD1 as a possible D gene (6 bases). In germline, CDR1 is SEHNR, CDR2 FQNEAQ (reference sequence). V lost 5 bases, J lost 0 bases, and 11 bases lay in between. The CDR3 sequence is 15 residues long. This CDR3 reads CASSLRDNSYNEQFF. CDR3 sequence (DNA): TGTGCCAGCAGCCTCCGGGACAACTCCTACAATGAGCAGTTCTTC.

The chain recombines TRBV18 with TRBJ1-3; TRBD1 aligns across 7 bases. J gave up 0 bases and V 5 bases, and 1 base lay outside the gene matches. The V gene's germline CDR1 is KGHSH and CDR2 LQKENI. This CDR3 is built from 14 residues. The CDR3 nucleotides read TGTGCCAGCTCAGAGGGGGCCTCTGGAAACACCATATATTTT. This sequence encodes CASSEGASGNTIYF.

The V gene is TRBV15, the J gene TRBJ1-3; D unresolved. The germline V and J ends were trimmed by 0 bases and 2 bases, with 11 bases remaining between them. The CDR3 covers 16 residues. Germline V gene sequence: CDR1 LNHNV, CDR2 YYDKDF (reference sequence). CDR3 loop: CATSRDPGMPGNTIYF. Here the CDR3 DNA reads TGTGCCACCAGCAGAGATCCGGGGATGCCTGGAAACACCATATATTTT.

This clone was seen a few times. This sequence joins TRBV2 and TRBJ2-7; D ambiguous. The CDR3 covers 10 residues. Germline V gives CDR1 SNHLY, CDR2 FYNNEI. The ends were cut back, 6 bases at V and 6 bases at J, with 6 bases in the middle. The chain's CDR3 is CASRVGEQYF. CDR3 bases: TGTGCCAGCAGGGTCGGCGAGCAGTACTTC.

The chain has TRBV4-2 and TRBJ2-1; 13 nucleotides match TRBD2. Germline CDR1 is LGHNA and CDR2 is YNFKEQ. The CDR3 has 18 amino acids. V lost 1 base, J lost 6 bases, and 9 bases stayed unmatched. The CDR3 DNA is TGTGCCAGCAGCCAAGCTTCCAGGACTAGCGGGGGCCCCAATGAGCAGTTCTTC. Protein product: CASSQASRTSGGPNEQFF.

The chain uses TRBV7-8 and TRBJ1-5; D gene uncertain. This CDR3 comprises 15 residues. Trimming left V 4 bases short and J 0 bases short, with 10 bases between. The germline V gene encodes CDR1 SGHVS and CDR2 FQNEAQ. CDR3 DNA: TGTGCCAGCAGCTCACAGAGATATAGCAATCAGCCCCAGCATTTT. Translated, it gives CASSSQRYSNQPQHF.

The chain has TRBV5-1 and TRBJ1-1; TRBD1 matches at 7 bases. With V trimmed by 0 bases and J by 1 base, 9 bases remained unmatched. Germline V gene data show CDR1 as SGHRS and CDR2 as YFSETQ. The CDR3 consists of 17 residues. The CDR3 loop reads CASSLDYRGLQNTEAFF. Here the CDR3 DNA reads TGCGCCAGCAGCTTGGATTACAGGGGCCTTCAGAACACTGAAGCTTTCTTT.

This sequence joins TRBV11-1 and TRBJ2-3, with a tentative D call TRBD1 (6 bases). Between the trimmed V and J ends, which lost 2 bases and 1 base, there was a span of 19 bases. The germline V gene encodes CDR1 SGHAT and CDR2 FQDESV (reference sequence). This CDR3 region has 18 residues. The CDR3 sequence: CASSLHATGQWGTDTQYF. In DNA, the CDR3 is TGTGCCAGCAGCTTACACGCGACAGGCCAATGGGGCACAGATACGCAGTATTTT.